These 29 T cell receptor beta chains came from one sample sequenced in a study of early T cells in non-severe SARS-CoV-2 infection. TCRdb re-analysed the 5' RACE reads in MiXCR, keeping a single row per CDR3 protein. The sample gives about 83,000 distinct CDR3 sequences, more than 9% of which show up once; about 6.5% is in the top ten. The specimen sequenced was whole blood. These receptor sequences come from an adult who was a healthcare worker with PCR-confirmed SARS-CoV-2 infection or an uninfected control (not recorded which).

This clonotype was counted only a few times. The DNA of the CDR3 is TGTGCCAGCAGCCCCCCCGGGACTAGCGGGAGTGGGAGTGAGCAGTTCTTC. Translation: CASSPPGTSGSGSEQFF. The genes are TRBV7-9 and TRBJ2-1; TRBD2 matches 14 bases. V was pared by 5 bases and J by 9 bases, with 12 bases of the junction left unmatched. CDR3 length: 17 amino acids. Germline lookup yields CDR1 SEHNR and CDR2 FQNEAQ (reference sequence).

The CDR3 DNA follows: TGCAGCGTTGGGGCCGAGACCCAGTACTTC. Protein product: CSVGAETQYF. The genes are TRBV29-1 and TRBJ2-5, with D unclear. Germline CDR1 SQVTM, CDR2 ANQGSEA. The germline V and J ends were trimmed by 4 bases and 5 bases, with 5 bases remaining between them. The CDR3 loop spans 10 amino acids. Full variable domain (remainder filled in from reference TRBV29-1 and TRBJ2-5): SAVISQKPSRDICQRGTSLTIQCQVDSQVTMMFWYRQQPGQSLTLIATANQGSEATYESGFVIDKFPISRPNLTFSTLTVSNMSPEDSSIYLCSVGAETQYFGPGTRLLVL.

The sample holds many counts of this clonotype. The chain combines TRBV6-1 with TRBJ2-1, with TRBD2 matching over 9 bases. The CDR3 is made up of 14 amino acids. Germline V lookup: CDR1 MNHNS, CDR2 SASEGT. The V gene end was trimmed by 6 bases and the J gene end by 4 bases; junction bases not matched to a gene: 4. CDR3 region: CASRRLAVYNEQFF. CDR3 DNA sequence: TGTGCCAGCAGACGACTAGCGGTATACAATGAGCAGTTCTTC.

This chain joins TRBV7-2 and TRBJ2-7; 11 bases line up with TRBD2. Germline CDR1 reads SGHTA; CDR2 reads FQGNSA. After removal of 5 bases from V and 6 bases from J, the junction contained 9 bases not matched to a gene. The CDR3 runs 15 residues. The CDR3 nucleotides read TGTGCCAGCAGCCCAGGGGTAGCGGGAGGGATCGAGCAGTACTTC. This codes for CASSPGVAGGIEQYF.

This clonotype appeared a few times. This rearrangement joins TRBV29-1 to TRBJ2-1, with 7 positions matching TRBD2. Per germline, CDR1 SQVTM and CDR2 ANQGSEA. The ends lost 1 base at V and 8 bases at J; junction bases unmatched: 8. The CDR3 covers 14 residues. Here the CDR3 DNA reads TGCAGCGTTGAAGGTGGGAGGGGAGTGGATGAGCAGTTCTTC. Translation gives CSVEGGRGVDEQFF.

The gene calls are TRBV7-9 and TRBJ2-7; D may be TRBD1 (5 bases). Germline V gene sequence: CDR1 SEHNR, CDR2 FQNEAQ (reference sequence). The length of the CDR3 is 13 residues. Deletions cut 10 bases from V and 5 bases from J, with 18 bases between. As DNA, the CDR3 is TGTGCCAACCAGGGTGGCCCAATCGACGAGCAGTACTTC. This codes for CANQGGPIDEQYF.

V usage is TRBV5-6 and J usage is TRBJ2-1; D uncertain. Germline CDR1 is SGHDT and CDR2 is YYEEEE. Trimming took off 4 bases at V and 7 bases at J, with 21 bases between the two ends. The CDR3 contains 16 residues. Here the CDR3 reads CASSGISRVDENEQFF. CDR3 coding DNA: TGTGCCAGCAGCGGGATAAGTCGGGTCGACGAAAATGAGCAGTTCTTC.

This clonotype was counted at least ten times. V usage is TRBV4-1 and J usage is TRBJ1-1; D not certain. CDR1 and CDR2 (germline): MGHRA, YSYEKL. This CDR3 has 16 amino acids. V lost 0 bases to trimming and J lost 0 bases, with 11 bases between them. CDR3 loop: CASSQDASQLNTEAFF. CDR3 nucleotides: TGCGCCAGCAGCCAAGACGCCAGCCAATTGAACACTGAAGCTTTCTTT.

This clonotype was counted between two and nine times. CDR3 amino acids: CASSLGPGWENTEAFF. DNA for the CDR3: TGTGCCAGCAGTTTAGGACCAGGTTGGGAGAACACTGAAGCTTTCTTT. The V call is TRBV12-3 or TRBV12-4, the J call TRBJ1-1; D uncertain. The V end lost 1 base, the J end lost 1 base, and 13 bases lay between the germline ends. The CDR3 is 16 amino acids.

The table lists this clonotype with many counts. This chain uses TRBV6-4 with TRBJ2-1, with D perhaps being TRBD1 or TRBD2 (5 bases each). Deletions cut 2 bases from V and 9 bases from J, with 14 bases between. Germline V CDR1 and CDR2: MRHNA, SNTAGT. The CDR3 contains 14 residues. The CDR3 here is CASSDGWEQGEQFF. CDR3 coding DNA: TGTGCCAGCAGTGACGGATGGGAGCAGGGTGAGCAGTTCTTC.

The chain has TRBV3-1 and TRBJ2-4; D may be TRBD1 or TRBD2 (5 bases each). The germline V and J ends were trimmed by 11 bases and 16 bases, with 18 bases remaining between them. The CDR3 runs to 10 residues. Germline-derived CDR1 and CDR2 are LGHDT and YNNKEL (reference sequence). Here the CDR3 DNA reads TGTGCCCCATTTTGGGGGAGCTGTTACTTC. As protein: CAPFWGSCYF.

The table lists this clonotype with a few counts. The V gene is TRBV29-1, the J gene TRBJ2-5; D is possibly TRBD2 (5 bases). V was shortened by 0 bases and J by 7 bases, with 6 bases between the two germline ends. Looked up from germline, CDR1 is SQVTM and CDR2 is ANQGSEA. The CDR3 totals 11 residues. The CDR3 DNA reads TGCAGCGTTGAAGATCGGGGGACCCAGTACTTC. It yields the protein CSVEDRGTQYF.

This clonotype was detected many times. CDR3 sequence reads: CASSLDGTGDGYTF. Written as DNA, the CDR3 is TGCGCCAGCAGCTTGGACGGAACAGGAGATGGCTACACCTTC. The chain couples TRBV5-1 to TRBJ1-2; D is perhaps TRBD1 (5 bases). The CDR3 sequence is 14 residues long. Trimming cost V 0 bases and J 6 bases, with 12 bases left between them. The germline V gene has CDR1 SGHRS and CDR2 YFSETQ.

This chain uses TRBV15 with TRBJ2-2, with 11 bases aligning to TRBD2. Looked up from germline, CDR1 is LNHNV and CDR2 is YYDKDF (reference sequence). Germline trimming cut 6 bases from V and 5 bases from J; bases unmatched to any gene: 17. This CDR3 has 19 amino acids. For the CDR3, the DNA is TGTGCCACCAGTACCGAATTCAGGGGGACTAGCGGACGGACCGGGGAGCTGTTTTTT. Its translation is CATSTEFRGTSGRTGELFF.

This clonotype has a count of ten or more. This chain joins TRBV20-1 and TRBJ1-6; TRBD1 is a possible D gene (5 bases). The CDR3 sequence is 17 residues long. V was trimmed by 4 bases and J by 0 bases, leaving 16 bases between them. Germline lookup yields CDR1 DFQATT and CDR2 SNEGSKA (reference sequence). CDR3 nucleotides: TGCAGTGCTACCGGGGCCCCTTCGAGCTCCTATAATTCACCCCTCCACTTT. This sequence encodes CSATGAPSSSYNSPLHF.

This clonotype occurred many times. The chain uses TRBV29-1 and TRBJ1-2; D uncertain. Deletions cut 4 bases from V and 6 bases from J, with 18 bases between. Germline V gene lookup returns CDR1 SQVTM and CDR2 ANQGSEA. This CDR3 has 14 amino acids. The CDR3 is CSVVARGKDDGYTF. The CDR3, as DNA: TGCAGCGTTGTAGCCAGAGGAAAAGACGATGGCTACACCTTC.

This clonotype was seen repeatedly, ten times or more. The genes are TRBV5-4 and TRBJ2-1; 8 nucleotides match TRBD2. Germline assignment: CDR1 SGHNT and CDR2 YYREEE (reference sequence). The CDR3 extends over 15 amino acids. J lost 5 bases, V lost 0 bases, and 4 bases had no gene match. The CDR3, as DNA: TGTGCCAGCAGCTTGGCGGGAGGGGTAGACAATGAGCAGTTCTTC. Residues: CASSLAGGVDNEQFF.

This clonotype has only a few counts. The genes are TRBV7-9 and TRBJ2-3; 10 nucleotides align to TRBD2. J was trimmed by 2 bases and V by 4 bases; bases with no gene match: 6. The CDR3 has 16 residues. Germline-derived CDR1 and CDR2 are SEHNR and FQNEAQ (reference sequence). The CDR3 DNA reads TGTGCCAGCAGCTCTCGACTAGCGGGTCCCACAGATACGCAGTATTTT. Amino acids: CASSSRLAGPTDTQYF.

This clonotype has more than one count but fewer than ten. V usage is TRBV5-1 and J usage is TRBJ2-7; D is possibly TRBD1 or TRBD2 (6 bases each). Looked up from germline, CDR1 is SGHRS and CDR2 is YFSETQ. This CDR3 is built from 15 residues. The ends were cut back, 0 bases at V and 5 bases at J, with 15 bases in the middle. CDR3 amino acids: CASSLDGGPNDEQYF. As DNA, the CDR3 is TGCGCCAGCAGCTTGGATGGGGGGCCGAATGACGAGCAGTACTTC.

This clonotype was observed a single time. This chain links TRBV2 with TRBJ2-7; no definite D call. The length of the CDR3 is 15 residues. Per the germline V gene, CDR1 is SNHLY and CDR2 is FYNNEI. V was pared by 1 base and J by 0 bases, with 10 bases between. The CDR3 nucleotides read TGTGCCAGCAGTGAAGTAGTACTCGGCTCCTACGAGCAGTACTTC. The encoded protein is CASSEVVLGSYEQYF.

This clonotype turned up a few times. The chain uses TRBV5-1 and TRBJ2-1; D is possibly TRBD2 (6 bases). The CDR3 loop spans 14 amino acids. The germline V gene has CDR1 SGHRS and CDR2 YFSETQ. The V end lost 2 bases, the J end lost 5 bases, and 11 bases lay between the germline ends. CDR3 in amino acids: CASSFGSGHNEQFF. Written as DNA, the CDR3 is TGCGCCAGCAGCTTCGGTAGCGGTCACAATGAGCAGTTCTTC.

This clonotype has only a few counts. The chain recombines TRBV6-6 with TRBJ2-4; either TRBD1 or TRBD2 may supply D (5 bases each). Looked up from germline, CDR1 is MNHNY and CDR2 is SVGAGI (reference sequence). V shed 2 bases and J shed 6 bases, with 14 bases lying between them. CDR3 length: 15 amino acids. The CDR3 loop reads CASSYGGETVNIQYF. The CDR3, as DNA: TGTGCCAGCAGTTACGGGGGAGAGACCGTAAACATTCAGTACTTC.

In this sample, this clonotype turned up many times. The V call is TRBV29-1, the J call TRBJ2-1; 11 bases align to TRBD1. The germline V gene has CDR1 SQVTM and CDR2 ANQGSEA. Losses at the gene ends were 6 bases for V and 8 bases for J; bases not matched to a gene: 3. The length of the CDR3 is 12 residues. CDR3 in DNA: TGCAGCGTCGGGACAGGGGGTTATGAGCAGTTCTTC. This translates into CSVGTGGYEQFF.

This clonotype was detected a few times. CDR3 loop: CSARDGAVNTEAFF. As DNA, the CDR3 is TGCAGTGCTAGAGATGGCGCAGTGAACACTGAAGCTTTCTTT. This sequence joins TRBV20-1 and TRBJ1-1; D ambiguous. Trimming removed 0 bases from V and 0 bases from J, with 8 bases in between. Germline values: CDR1 DFQATT, CDR2 SNEGSKA (reference sequence). The CDR3 is made up of 14 amino acids.

The chain employs TRBV9 and TRBJ2-3; a weak D match, TRBD2 (5 bases). V was trimmed by 4 bases and J by 5 bases, leaving 11 bases between them. This CDR3 is 13 amino acids long. CDR1 SGDLS and CDR2 YYNGEE come from the germline V gene. CDR3 sequence reads: CASSPVGRDTQYF. The CDR3, as DNA: TGTGCCAGCAGCCCAGTGGGGAGAGATACGCAGTATTTT.

This clonotype was detected only a few times. The chain has TRBV14 and TRBJ1-1, with a tentative D call TRBD1 (5 bases). CDR3 size: 14 residues. The V and J ends lost 4 bases and 3 bases respectively, with 12 bases between them. Germline CDR1 SGHDN, CDR2 FVKESK. Here the CDR3 DNA reads TGTGCCAGCAGCCCCTGGGGACTGTACACTGAAGCTTTCTTT. It encodes CASSPWGLYTEAFF.

This clonotype was detected a few times. V gene TRBV4-3 combines with J gene TRBJ2-3, with D possibly matching TRBD2 (6 bases). Deletions cut 7 bases from V and 2 bases from J, with 10 bases between. This CDR3 contains 13 residues. Germline-derived CDR1 and CDR2 are LGHNA and YSLEER. Here the CDR3 DNA reads TGCGCCAGCAATGGCGGGACCACAGATACGCAGTATTTT. Its protein product is CASNGGTTDTQYF.

There are many counts of this clonotype. The gene calls are TRBV6-1 and TRBJ2-7, with TRBD2 matching 10 bases. V lost 5 bases to trimming and J lost 6 bases; unmatched junction nucleotides: 7. Germline V lookup: CDR1 MNHNS, CDR2 SASEGT. The CDR3 length is 14 residues. CDR3 nucleotides: TGTGCCAGCAGTTTAACCGGGACTAGCGCCGAGCAGTACTTC. This codes for CASSLTGTSAEQYF.

The chain couples TRBV20-1 to TRBJ2-7; TRBD2 aligns across 8 bases. This CDR3 region has 16 residues. CDR1 DFQATT and CDR2 SNEGSKA come from the germline V gene (reference sequence). V trimming: 6 bases; J trimming: 1 base; junction bases outside the gene matches: 14. CDR3 residues: CSARYLSGTRSYEQYF. In DNA form, the CDR3 reads TGCAGTGCGAGATACCTGAGTGGGACTAGATCCTACGAGCAGTACTTC.